The source of this T cell receptor beta chain is a study of metastatic and nonmetastatic thyroid tumors. This clone came up a few times. All patients were untreated before thyroid surgery. TCRdb re-called the PCR reads via MiXCR. The table includes some 14,000 clones, less than 30% detected once. CDR1 is MNHNS and CDR2 is SASEGT in the germline V gene. The junction had 7 bases not matched to a gene; V was cut back by 5 bases and J by 8 bases. This CDR3 contains 14 residues. V usage is TRBV6-1 and J usage is TRBJ1-4; TRBD1 agrees at 8 bases. This TCR derives from a male donor with papillary thyroid cancer or a benign thyroid nodule (not recorded which). Some clones in this sample may be carry-over from other donors' samples. The sample taken for sequencing was tumor tissue. This CDR3 reads CASSTTGGREKLFF. The CDR3 nucleotides are TGTGCCAGCAGTACCACAGGGGGTCGGGAAAAACTGTTTTTT.